This TCR beta chain was recovered during a study of T cell responses to AZD1222 COVID-19 vaccine. Study results and caveats: Nearly half of spike-specific TCRs reportedly target variant regions that are unmutated in the B.1.351 and B.1.1.7 variants. Spike-specific TCR depth and breadth grew after two AZD1222 doses. With dominance at 160-218 and 743-854, vaccine-associated CD4 TCRs spanned spike.

This clone was seen only a few times. Its antigen is unidentified. This CDR3 is built from 14 residues. Germline-derived CDR1 and CDR2 are SEHNR and FQNEAQ (reference sequence). The V end was cut by 7 bases, the J end by 0 bases, with 12 bases between. Data came from immunoSEQ multiplex PCR; TCRdb stores just in-frame clones and leaves some out. The repertoire holds 120,000 to 150,000 clones, with roughly nine tenths as singletons. The genes are TRBV7-9 and TRBJ1-1; D uncertain. The origin of this receptor is an adult in good health. The sequenced sample was peripheral blood, obtained on day 0 of AZD1222 vaccination. The chain's CDR3 is CASTYAGMNTEAFF. The CDR3 DNA reads TGTGCCAGCACCTATGCGGGGATGAACACTGAAGCTTTCTTT.